These 29 T cell receptor beta chains came from one sample sequenced in a study of T-cell reconstitution after alpha-beta-depleted transplantation in children. For TCRbeta, the library was prepared with unique molecular identifiers. TCRdb ran MiXCR on the PCR reads and lists one entry per CDR3 protein. Of about 150,000 distinct CDR3 sequences in the sample, over 8.5% were seen once. Sample: PBMCs, taken before TCRalphabeta/CD19-depleted stem cell transplant. The source is a boy between 2 and 10 years old with acute myeloid leukemia, due to receive a stem cell transplant.

J is TRBJ2-5 and V is TRBV4-1; D gene unclear. The CDR3 has 18 residues. The germline V gene has CDR1 MGHRA and CDR2 YSYEKL. V dropped 4 bases and J dropped 2 bases, with 23 bases sitting between them. The CDR3 reads CASSRNSWYDGEQETQYF. CDR3 DNA: TGCGCCAGCAGCCGAAACTCGTGGTACGACGGAGAACAAGAGACCCAGTACTTC.

The sample holds many counts of this clonotype. The chain is built from TRBV28 and TRBJ1-6; no firm D call. With 6 bases removed from V and 6 bases from J, the gap between germline ends came to 6 bases. The CDR3 covers 12 residues. Germline CDR1 and CDR2: MDHEN and SYDVKM. Here the CDR3 reads CASSPLNSPLHF. The DNA for the CDR3 is TGTGCCAGCAGCCCCCTTAATTCACCCCTCCACTTT.

As for this clonotype: A read error may be the cause here, since a much bigger clone is one base away. The chain couples TRBV5-5 to TRBJ2-5, with D possibly called TRBD1 or TRBD2 (5 bases each). Germline V gives CDR1 SGHKS, CDR2 YYEKEE (reference sequence). The V end lost 5 bases, the J end lost 7 bases, and 18 bases lay between the germline ends. The CDR3 runs 14 residues. CDR3 sequence reads: CASRLGERSRTQYF. For the CDR3, the DNA is TGTGCCAGCAGACTGGGGGAGCGGAGCCGGACCCAGTACTTC.

At least ten counts were recorded for this clonotype. The rearrangement joins TRBV6-1 to TRBJ1-1; TRBD1 aligns across 8 bases. J gave up 3 bases and V 6 bases, and 6 bases lay outside the gene matches. Germline-derived CDR1 and CDR2 are MNHNS and SASEGT. This CDR3 is built from 14 residues. CDR3 coding DNA: TGTGCCAGCAGGCGGACAGGGACTTACACTGAAGCTTTCTTT. Translation: CASRRTGTYTEAFF.

The sample holds many counts of this clonotype. V usage is TRBV20-1 and J usage is TRBJ2-5; D unresolved. Germline CDR1 is DFQATT and CDR2 is SNEGSKA (reference sequence). With 2 bases removed from V and 1 base from J, the gap between germline ends came to 11 bases. This CDR3 is 14 amino acids long. The CDR3 nucleotides read TGCAGTGCTAGACCCGACTCAAGCCAAGAGACCCAGTACTTC. It specifies CSARPDSSQETQYF.

This clonotype turned up a few times. The chain links TRBV6-2 or TRBV6-3 to TRBJ2-5, with 7 bases lining up with TRBD2. V trimming: 0 bases; J trimming: 5 bases; junction bases outside the gene matches: 3. CDR1 and CDR2 from the germline V gene are MNHEY and SVGEGT. The CDR3 has 14 amino acids. Written as DNA, the CDR3 is TGTGCCAGCAGTTACTCTGGACTAGGGGAGACCCAGTACTTC. This gives the protein CASSYSGLGETQYF.

A note on this clonotype: Being one base from a much bigger clone, this may be a read error. The DNA of the CDR3 is TGTGCCAGCAGCTCGGGGGTGAGACAGGGGGCCGAGCAGTACGTC. This encodes CASSSGVRQGAEQYV. The chain carries TRBV7-2 and TRBJ2-7; 10 bases match TRBD1. Looked up from germline, CDR1 is SGHTA and CDR2 is FQGNSA. After removal of 4 bases from V and 6 bases from J, the junction contained 9 bases not matched to a gene. This CDR3 has 15 residues.

Ten or more counts support this clonotype. The chain couples TRBV5-1 to TRBJ2-2, with 9 positions matching TRBD1. This CDR3 has 15 amino acids. Looked up from germline, CDR1 is SGHRS and CDR2 is YFSETQ. Germline trimming cut 2 bases from V and 4 bases from J; bases unmatched to any gene: 3. For the CDR3, the DNA is TGCGCCAGCAGCTTCGCGACAGGGGGCACCGGGGAGCTGTTTTTT. Protein: CASSFATGGTGELFF. Complete variable domain (other parts from reference TRBV5-1 and TRBJ2-2): KAGVTQTPRYLIKTRGQQVTLSCSPISGHRSVSWYQQTPGQGLQFLFEYFSETQRNKGNFPGRFSGRQFSNSRSEMNVSTLELGDSALYLCASSFATGGTGELFFGEGSRLTVL.

This clonotype came up many times. This chain connects TRBV6-5 to TRBJ1-3; D perhaps matches TRBD1 (5 bases). Germline loops: CDR1 MNHEY, CDR2 SVGAGI. The ends were cut back, 2 bases at V and 8 bases at J, with 10 bases in the middle. The CDR3 has 13 amino acids. Here the CDR3 reads CASSYRRADTIYF. The CDR3 coding sequence is TGTGCCAGCAGTTACCGCAGGGCTGACACCATATATTTT.

Many counts were recorded for this clonotype. The chain carries TRBV6-5 and TRBJ2-1; TRBD2 matches at 16 bases. Germline V lookup: CDR1 MNHEY, CDR2 SVGAGI. This CDR3 spans 18 amino acids. The V and J ends lost 3 bases and 4 bases, in that order; junction bases with no gene match: 6. Written as DNA, the CDR3 is TGTGCCAGCAGTTATGCGGGACTAGCGGGGGGGTTGTACAATGAGCAGTTCTTC. As protein: CASSYAGLAGGLYNEQFF.

This clonotype was detected ten times or more. The chain is built from TRBV4-1 and TRBJ2-1; 8 bases match TRBD1. CDR3 length equals 16 residues. Germline V gene lookup returns CDR1 MGHRA and CDR2 YSYEKL. V lost 0 bases, J lost 7 bases, and 8 bases stayed unmatched. The CDR3 loop is CASSQDSGQGRNEQFF. CDR3 coding DNA: TGCGCCAGCAGCCAAGATTCCGGACAGGGCAGGAATGAGCAGTTCTTC.

This clonotype was counted ten times or more. J is TRBJ2-3 and V is TRBV3-1, with a weak D call TRBD2 (5 bases). Germline V gene lookup returns CDR1 LGHDT and CDR2 YNNKEL (reference sequence). This CDR3 has 15 residues. V shed 3 bases and J shed 3 bases, with 13 bases lying between them. The CDR3 reads CASSHSGKETDTQYF. The CDR3 DNA follows: TGTGCCAGCAGCCATTCCGGGAAGGAGACAGATACGCAGTATTTT.

Details on this clonotype: A much larger clone is a single base away; this may be a read error. In this CDR3 the conserved last residue, phenylalanine or tryptophan, is missing, so a read error is likely. The CDR3 is CSARESGNQPQHS. The CDR3 DNA is TGCAGTGCTAGAGAGTCAGGCAATCAGCCCCAGCATTCT. This chain joins TRBV20-1 and TRBJ1-5; D gene ambiguous. The germline gives CDR1 DFQATT, CDR2 SNEGSKA (reference sequence). V lost 0 bases and J 2 bases, leaving 5 bases between the germline ends. This CDR3 region has 13 residues.

In its sample, this clonotype was seen many times. The J gene is TRBJ1-1, the V gene TRBV28; D may be TRBD1 (6 bases). Germline CDR1 and CDR2: MDHEN and SYDVKM. Trimming took 3 bases from V and 4 from J, leaving 12 bases between them. CDR3 length equals 14 residues. In nucleotides, the CDR3 is TGTGCCAGCAGTTTGTACCTGGGGGCCACTGAAGCTTTCTTT. It is translated as CASSLYLGATEAFF.

This clonotype was found many times. CDR3 region: CASSFVKTGADTQYF. The CDR3 DNA reads TGTGCCAGCAGCTTCGTTAAGACCGGGGCGGATACGCAGTATTTT. This chain links TRBV11-2 with TRBJ2-3; perhaps D is TRBD1 or TRBD2 (5 bases each). The CDR3 runs 15 residues. Per the germline V gene, CDR1 is SGHAT and CDR2 is FQNNGV. The V end lost 3 bases, the J end lost 6 bases, and 16 bases lay between the germline ends. Full variable domain (rest looked up from reference TRBV11-2 and TRBJ2-3): EAGVAQSPRYKIIEKRQSVAFWCNPISGHATLYWYQQILGQGPKLLIQFQNNGVVDDSQLPKDRFSAERLKGVDSTLKIQPAKLEDSAVYLCASSFVKTGADTQYFGPGTRLTVL.

This clonotype was detected ten times or more. The chain recombines TRBV19 with TRBJ1-6; D gene ambiguous. The CDR3 covers 15 residues. Germline values: CDR1 LNHDA, CDR2 SQIVND (reference sequence). Deletions cut 5 bases from V and 2 bases from J, with 10 bases between. The CDR3 loop is CASSFARAYNSPLHF. The CDR3 bases are TGTGCCAGTAGTTTTGCCCGTGCCTATAATTCACCCCTCCACTTT.

This clonotype showed up many times. The chain's CDR3 is CASSPTLQGAKTQYF. The DNA for the CDR3 is TGCGCCAGCAGCCCAACCCTACAGGGGGCGAAGACCCAGTACTTC. V is TRBV5-1 and J is TRBJ2-5, with 9 bases matching TRBD1. V was pared by 4 bases and J by 6 bases, with 10 bases of the junction left unmatched. Germline values: CDR1 SGHRS, CDR2 YFSETQ. There are 15 residues in the CDR3.

This clonotype has just a few counts. The chain has TRBV19 and TRBJ2-1; the match to TRBD2 covers 9 bases. Germline V CDR1 and CDR2: LNHDA, SQIVND (reference sequence). CDR3 length: 12 residues. Trimming took 3 bases from V and 9 from J; bases not matched to a gene: 0. The CDR3 DNA follows: TGTGCCAGTAGTATTAGCGGGAGTGAGCAGTTCTTC. The encoded protein is CASSISGSEQFF.

The sample holds many counts of this clonotype. This sequence joins TRBV12-5 and TRBJ2-2; D is perhaps TRBD1 (5 bases). Trimming cost V 0 bases and J 4 bases, with 9 bases left between them. The V gene's germline CDR1 is LGHNT and CDR2 FRNRAP. The CDR3 is 15 residues long. The CDR3 DNA follows: TGTGCTAGTGGTTTGGTACAAGGGGTCACCGGGGAGCTGTTTTTT. Amino acids: CASGLVQGVTGELFF.

Ten or more counts support this clonotype. V is TRBV5-1 and J is TRBJ1-6; no firm D call. In germline, CDR1 is SGHRS, CDR2 YFSETQ. Trimming shortened V by 2 bases and J by 7 bases, and 7 bases separated the two germline ends. This CDR3 has 13 amino acids. This CDR3 reads CASSFQDNSPLHF. In nucleotides, the CDR3 is TGCGCCAGCAGCTTCCAAGACAATTCACCCCTCCACTTT.

This clonotype was counted many times. The chain carries TRBV7-1 and TRBJ1-2, with D possibly being TRBD1 (6 bases). TRBV7-1 is an open reading frame whose function is uncertain. This CDR3 comprises 13 residues. V was trimmed by 5 bases and J by 5 bases, leaving 12 bases between them. The CDR3 spells CASSTPGEYGYTF. DNA for the CDR3: TGTGCCAGCAGCACCCCAGGGGAATATGGCTACACCTTC.

This clonotype has a count of ten or more. The gene calls are TRBV7-8 and TRBJ2-7, with 10 bases fitting TRBD2. The junction had 3 bases not matched to a gene; V was cut back by 1 base and J by 3 bases. The CDR3 extends over 15 amino acids. Germline lookup yields CDR1 SGHVS and CDR2 FQNEAQ. The CDR3, as DNA: TGTGCCAGCAGCTTAGAGGGGACTAGCGTCTACGAGCAGTACTTC. It specifies CASSLEGTSVYEQYF.

This clonotype has a count of ten or more. The chain recombines TRBV5-1 with TRBJ2-1; D is unresolved. The CDR3 has 16 residues. Germline V gene sequence: CDR1 SGHRS, CDR2 YFSETQ. V lost 6 bases and J lost 0, with 16 bases in between. CDR3 loop: CASTLVSLGSYNEQFF. The DNA of the CDR3 is TGCGCCAGCACCTTAGTCAGTCTAGGCTCCTACAATGAGCAGTTCTTC.

The rearrangement uses TRBV18 and TRBJ2-7; 8 positions agree with TRBD1. This CDR3 has 14 residues. The germline gives CDR1 KGHSH, CDR2 LQKENI. Germline trimming cut 9 bases from V and 4 bases from J; bases unmatched to any gene: 11. The CDR3 bases are TGTGCCAGGTCATTAGGACAGGGATCGTACGAGCAGTACTTC. It specifies CARSLGQGSYEQYF.

The sample holds many counts of this clonotype. The rearrangement links TRBV5-1 to TRBJ2-5, with D perhaps matching TRBD1 (5 bases). The germline gives CDR1 SGHRS, CDR2 YFSETQ. Trimming took off 4 bases at V and 2 bases at J, with 12 bases between the two ends. CDR3 size: 14 residues. CDR3 nucleotides: TGCGCCAGCAGCCCAGGTCGACAGCAAGAGACCCAGTACTTC. Amino acids: CASSPGRQQETQYF. Using reference TRBV5-1 and TRBJ2-5 for the parts outside the CDR3, the full variable domain is KAGVTQTPRYLIKTRGQQVTLSCSPISGHRSVSWYQQTPGQGLQFLFEYFSETQRNKGNFPGRFSGRQFSNSRSEMNVSTLELGDSALYLCASSPGRQQETQYFGPGTRLLVL.

This clonotype was seen only once. The chain recombines TRBV6-2 or TRBV6-3 with TRBJ1-6; no reliable D call. The CDR3 is made up of 16 amino acids. In germline, CDR1 is MNHEY, CDR2 SVGEGT. Deletions cut 5 bases from V and 7 bases from J, with 18 bases between. The DNA for the CDR3 is TGTGCCAGCAGTACCCGCGGAGGGTCCTCAAATTCACCCCTCCACTTT. Translating gives CASSTRGGSSNSPLHF.

This clonotype was detected many times. The chain joins TRBV5-6 to TRBJ1-1; D is unclear. CDR1 is SGHDT and CDR2 is YYEEEE in the germline V gene. The V end lost 4 bases, the J end lost 10 bases, and 26 bases lay between the germline ends. This CDR3 region has 16 residues. The CDR3 reads CASSVASSGVPMGAFF. The CDR3 nucleotides read TGTGCCAGCAGCGTGGCATCTTCCGGGGTCCCCATGGGAGCTTTCTTT.

The CDR3 coding sequence is TGTGCCAGCAGCCAAGATACGGCGGGCAGAAATGAGCAGTTCTTC. This translates into CASSQDTAGRNEQFF. The chain recombines TRBV3-1 with TRBJ2-1; tentatively, D is TRBD2 (5 bases). Trimming pared 0 bases from V and 7 bases from J, leaving 13 bases between. Germline lookup yields CDR1 LGHDT and CDR2 YNNKEL (reference sequence). The CDR3 sequence is 15 residues long.

This clonotype was seen many times. The chain uses TRBV28 and TRBJ2-7; D is perhaps TRBD2 (6 bases). Germline V gene lookup returns CDR1 MDHEN and CDR2 SYDVKM. V was clipped by 2 bases and J by 0 bases, with 11 bases between them. This CDR3 contains 15 residues. The CDR3 here is CASSLPGVGSYEQYF. In nucleotides, the CDR3 is TGTGCCAGCAGTTTACCGGGGGTTGGCTCCTACGAGCAGTACTTC.